A selection of T cell receptor beta chains follows, all from one sample in a study of vaccination and CD4 T cells after COVID-19. Antigens of these TCRs are unknown. One entry per CDR3 protein, called by TCRdb with MiXCR from the PCR reads. Of 22,000 or so distinct CDR3 sequences in the sample, around half were seen once. The specimen sequenced was CD4+ T cells from blood, cultured in vitro. The receptors were gathered from a human donor who had recovered from COVID-19. Both conserved end residues are part of each CDR3. D genes are given only for firm matches. Size is stated for part of the rows, as once, few or many counts, or as a class when the clone is expanded.

TRBJ2-3 . . TRBV11-3 CASSSPYFDRETDTQYF TGTGCCAGCAGCTCCCCCTATTTTGACCGGGAGACAGATACGCAGTATTTT
TRBJ2-7 TRBD1 . TRBV23-1 CASWDRGMYEQYF TGCGCCAGCTGGGACAGGGGTATGTACGAGCAGTACTTC
TRBJ2-1 . . TRBV20-1 CSARAPGGSSYNEQFF TGCAGTGCTAGAGCCCCCGGCGGTAGCTCCTACAATGAGCAGTTCTTC
TRBJ1-2 . few TRBV30 CAWNLNYGYTF TGTGCCTGGAACCTCAACTATGGCTACACCTTC
TRBJ2-4 . . TRBV6-1 CASSPQAVAAKNIQYF TGTGCCAGCAGCCCCCAGGCAGTCGCAGCCAAAAACATTCAGTACTTC
TRBJ1-4 . . TRBV11-2 CASSPRGVPNEKLFF TGTGCCAGCAGCCCTAGGGGGGTTCCTAATGAAAAACTGTTTTTT
TRBJ2-2 TRBD1 few TRBV12-3/TRBV12-4 CASSPQGAWTGELFF TGTGCCAGCAGCCCACAGGGGGCTTGGACCGGGGAGCTGTTTTTT
TRBJ2-3 . . TRBV6-5 CASSYRDGSSTQYF TGTGCCAGCAGTTACCGGGACGGGAGTTCCACGCAGTATTTT
TRBJ2-1 . . TRBV24-1 CATSPVGTGTNEQFF TGTGCCACCAGTCCAGTAGGAACTGGAACCAATGAGCAGTTCTTC
TRBJ2-2 . . TRBV20-1 CSARVGRLNTGELFF TGCAGTGCTAGAGTAGGGCGATTGAACACCGGGGAGCTGTTTTTT
TRBJ1-2 TRBD1 . TRBV6-1 CASRNLPGQGAQGYTF TGTGCCAGCAGAAACCTCCCGGGACAGGGGGCGCAAGGCTACACCTTC
TRBJ2-1 . . TRBV7-3 CASSLLGWDEQFF TGTGCCAGCAGCTTATTAGGGTGGGATGAGCAGTTCTTC
TRBJ1-1 . . TRBV19 CASSKGGVGTEAFF TGTGCCAGCTCTAAAGGGGGGGTCGGGACTGAAGCTTTCTTT
TRBJ1-2 . few TRBV19 CASSIELSRVDGYTF TGTGCCAGTAGTATAGAGTTATCCCGGGTAGATGGCTACACCTTC
TRBJ2-3 TRBD2 few TRBV6-5 CASSSATSGGTDTQYF TGTGCCAGCAGTTCCGCGACTAGCGGGGGCACAGATACGCAGTATTTT
TRBJ2-5 . . TRBV20-1 CSARAAQETQYF TGCAGTGCTAGAGCGGCACAAGAGACCCAGTACTTC
TRBJ1-5 . . TRBV19 CASMQGNQPQHF TGTGCCAGCATGCAGGGCAATCAGCCCCAGCATTTT
TRBJ1-5 . . TRBV12-3/TRBV12-4 CASSLTDTQPQHF TGTGCCAGCAGTTTGACCGATACCCAGCCCCAGCATTTT
TRBJ1-2 . . TRBV30 CALDTYGYGYTF TGTGCTTTGGACACTTACGGCTATGGCTACACCTTC
TRBJ2-6 . . TRBV2 CASSTYSGANVLTF TGTGCCAGCAGTACCTACTCTGGGGCCAACGTCCTGACTTTC
TRBJ1-1 TRBD1 . TRBV20-1 CSARDSVASRAGGTEAFF TGCAGTGCTAGAGATTCGGTCGCTTCGAGGGCAGGGGGCACTGAAGCTTTCTTT
TRBJ2-1 TRBD1 . TRBV19 CASSIGLWGQLTNEQFF TGTGCCAGTAGTATAGGTCTCTGGGGACAGCTTACTAATGAGCAGTTCTTC
TRBJ2-5 . . TRBV6-2/TRBV6-3 CASTRAQETQYF TGTGCCAGCACCCGAGCGCAAGAGACCCAGTACTTC
TRBJ2-7 TRBD2 . TRBV7-9 CASSFGLAGVYEQYF TGTGCCAGCAGCTTCGGACTAGCGGGAGTCTACGAGCAGTACTTC
TRBJ2-3 . . TRBV20-1 CSARGVGGTQYF TGCAGTGCTCGAGGGGTGGGCGGTACGCAGTATTTT